This T cell receptor (beta chain) originates from a study of response to subunit inactivated influenza vaccine. A single record per CDR3 protein comes from TCRdb applying MiXCR to the RT-PCR reads. Altogether hundreds of thousands of distinct CDR3 sequences are present, over 11% being singletons, with the ten largest covering around 6.5%. Ten or more counts support this clonotype. The germline CDR1 and CDR2 sequences are SGHKS and YYEKEE (reference sequence). Trimming took 0 bases from V and 0 from J, leaving 8 bases between them. This CDR3 spans 15 amino acids. This specimen was PBMCs from blood, taken 14 to 15 days before vaccination. This receptor was identified in a man in his fifties who received an inactivated influenza vaccine. V gene TRBV5-5 combines with J gene TRBJ2-3; D remains ambiguous. CDR3 amino acids: CASSLAGFSTDTQYF. The DNA of the CDR3 is TGTGCCAGCAGCTTGGCCGGGTTTAGCACAGATACGCAGTATTTT.